This T cell receptor (beta chain) was captured in a study of blood T cell repertoires in COVID-19. As for the study in general: The United States, Italy and Spain were the sources of the acute and convalescent COVID-19 samples. Nucleic acid was either cDNA or gDNA, and it came from T cells, B-cell-depleted T cells, or PBMCs.

Across under 25 US areas, participants ranged in age from about 18 to 100 years. In the original analysis: Nucleated cell number was recorded as an estimate derived from reference gene primer amplification. Assay used: immunoSEQ multiplex PCR; TCRdb lists only in-frame clones, some missing. The V and J calls and clone size come from that table; D and trimming were worked out from the DNA. The sample contains about 380,000 clones, 88% of which appear only once. The CDR3 is made up of 14 amino acids. Between the trimmed V and J ends, which lost 4 bases and 6 bases, there was a span of 14 bases. From germline, CDR1 is SGHVS and CDR2 FQNEAQ.

The material sequenced was PBMCs or T cells enriched from blood (not recorded which). The sequence came from a woman between 18 and 29 years old who had recovered from COVID-19. The chain carries TRBV7-8 and TRBJ2-3, with D perhaps TRBD2 (6 bases). CDR3 protein: CASSWGPGGDTQYF. In nucleotides, the CDR3 is TGTGCCAGCAGCTGGGGCCCTGGGGGGGATACGCAGTATTTT.